One sample yielded the 9 T cell receptor beta chains listed below, sequenced in a study of control samples from healthy donors and cancer patients. Only in-frame clones appear in the TCRdb table, and some are missing; sequencing was by immunoSEQ multiplex PCR. The sample contains around 150,000 clones, roughly 95% of which appear only once. The sample taken for sequencing was blood. These receptors were taken from a woman aged 25 to 39 in good health.

The rearrangement uses TRBV11-3 and TRBJ2-1, with 11 bases matching TRBD2. After removal of 3 bases from V and 6 bases from J, the junction contained 4 bases not matched to a gene. Germline values: CDR1 SGHNT, CDR2 YENEEA. The CDR3 has 15 residues. CDR3 DNA sequence: TGTGCCAGCAGCTTTAGCGGGGGGGCCGGCAATGAGCAGTTCTTC. Amino acid sequence: CASSFSGGAGNEQFF.

The rearrangement joins TRBV4-1 to TRBJ1-1; no reliable D call. Trimming took off 0 bases at V and 10 bases at J, with 15 bases between the two ends. The CDR3 length is 14 residues. The germline V gene encodes CDR1 MGHRA and CDR2 YSYEKL. The CDR3 bases are TGCGCCAGCAGCCAAGAATCGACCGGGATGGGAGCTTTCTTT. As protein: CASSQESTGMGAFF.

The gene calls are TRBV11-2 and TRBJ2-7; possibly TRBD2 for D (5 bases). The CDR3 length is 14 residues. V lost 7 bases to trimming and J lost 9 bases, with 22 bases between them. Germline CDR1 reads SGHAT; CDR2 reads FQNNGV. This CDR3 reads CASMDGISRLGQYF. The CDR3 nucleotides read TGTGCCAGCATGGACGGGATAAGCCGTTTAGGGCAGTACTTC.

The rearrangement joins TRBV27 to TRBJ1-6, with D tentatively TRBD1 (5 bases). Trimming removed 6 bases from V and 6 bases from J, with 24 bases in between. CDR3 length: 18 residues. The germline CDR1 and CDR2 sequences are MNHEY and SMNVEV (reference sequence). CDR3 coding DNA: TGTGCCAGCAGAACGGGCACTACCTTTCCCGGGGGTAATTCACCCCTCCACTTT. Its protein product is CASRTGTTFPGGNSPLHF.

This clone was seen only once. This sequence joins TRBV29-1 and TRBJ1-1, with a possible D match to TRBD1 (6 bases). CDR3 length: 14 amino acids. Germline CDR1 and CDR2: SQVTM and ANQGSEA. Trimming removed 8 bases at V and 1 base at J, with 17 bases between. This CDR3 is CSSQQGGTNTEAFF. CDR3 DNA: TGCAGCTCACAACAGGGCGGGACGAACACTGAAGCTTTCTTT.

This chain links TRBV11-1 with TRBJ2-1; D may be TRBD1 (6 bases). CDR1 SGHAT and CDR2 FQDESV come from the germline V gene (reference sequence). With 5 bases removed from V and 7 bases from J, the gap between germline ends came to 9 bases. The CDR3 totals 12 residues. The CDR3 protein is CASSQDRNEQFF. CDR3 nucleotides: TGTGCCAGCAGCCAGGACAGAAATGAGCAGTTCTTC.

Only one count was recorded for this clone. The chain is built from TRBV29-1 and TRBJ1-1; D is ambiguous. This CDR3 contains 14 residues. Germline V gene lookup returns CDR1 SQVTM and CDR2 ANQGSEA. The germline V and J ends were trimmed by 2 bases and 2 bases, with 12 bases remaining between them. Written as DNA, the CDR3 is TGCAGCGTTGAATGGGCAGGAGGAAACACTGAAGCTTTCTTT. Its translation is CSVEWAGGNTEAFF.

The rearrangement links TRBV19 to TRBJ1-5; a possible D gene is TRBD1 (6 bases). The V end was cut by 7 bases, the J end by 6 bases, with 19 bases between. Germline lookup yields CDR1 LNHDA and CDR2 SQIVND (reference sequence). The CDR3 is 15 residues long. CDR3 in amino acids: CASIRGRDLGQPQHF. The DNA of the CDR3 is TGTGCCAGTATTCGGGGGCGGGATTTGGGTCAGCCCCAGCATTTT.

J is TRBJ1-2 and V is TRBV30; D unclear. Per germline, CDR1 GTSNPN and CDR2 SVGIG (reference sequence). The ends were cut back, 0 bases at V and 6 bases at J, with 14 bases in the middle. The CDR3 runs to 14 residues. This chain's CDR3 is CAWSVSNLGDGYTF. For the CDR3, the DNA is TGTGCCTGGAGTGTATCGAACCTCGGGGATGGCTACACCTTC.